The 5 T cell receptor beta chains below come from one sample, sequenced in a study of T cell responses to AZD1222 COVID-19 vaccine. This table comes from immunoSEQ multiplex PCR, and its TCRdb copy is limited to in-frame clones, with some not included. The data contain 90,000 to 95,000 clones, around nine tenths of them singletons. Specimen: peripheral blood, collected on day 0 of AZD1222 vaccination. All receptors derive from an adult in good health.

J is TRBJ1-1 and V is TRBV19; 12 bases are shared with TRBD1. CDR3 length equals 16 residues. Unmatched junction bases numbered 4, after V lost 0 bases and J lost 5 bases. Germline values: CDR1 LNHDA, CDR2 SQIVND (reference sequence). CDR3 in DNA: TGTGCCAGTAGTATAGATTGGGACAGGGGGCATACTGAAGCTTTCTTT. The encoded protein is CASSIDWDRGHTEAFF.

The chain employs TRBV4-3 and TRBJ2-1; D is perhaps TRBD2 (6 bases). In germline, CDR1 is LGHNA, CDR2 YSLEER. Trimming pared 2 bases from V and 4 bases from J, leaving 9 bases between. The CDR3 is 14 residues long. Here the CDR3 DNA reads TGCGCCAGCAGCCAAATGGCGGGATACAATGAGCAGTTCTTC. It encodes CASSQMAGYNEQFF.

This rearrangement joins TRBV2 to TRBJ2-1, with TRBD2 matching 13 bases. J lost 8 bases, V lost 6 bases, and 7 bases had no gene match. This CDR3 contains 15 residues. Germline V lookup: CDR1 SNHLY, CDR2 FYNNEI. The CDR3 DNA reads as TGTGCCAGCAGGGGGGGACTAGCGGGGAGGCATGAGCAGTTCTTC. Its protein is CASRGGLAGRHEQFF.

The sample holds one count of this clone. CDR3 amino acids: CASSQSGRGEQFF. The CDR3, as DNA: TGTGCCAGCAGCCAAAGCGGGAGGGGAGAGCAGTTCTTC. The V and J genes are TRBV3-1 (or the pseudogene TRBV3-2) and TRBJ2-1; 10 nucleotides match TRBD2. Germline V lookup: CDR1 LGHDT, CDR2 YNNKEL (reference sequence). After removal of 2 bases from V and 10 bases from J, the junction contained 2 bases not matched to a gene. The CDR3 has 13 residues.

The V gene is TRBV10-1, the J gene TRBJ2-5, with 7 positions matching TRBD1. This CDR3 is built from 13 residues. CDR1 is WNHNN, CDR2 SYGVQD, per germline (reference sequence). V was pared by 3 bases and J by 2 bases, with 0 bases of the junction left unmatched. The CDR3 DNA sequence: TGCGCCAGCAGTGACAGGGGGCAAGAGACCCAGTACTTC. Protein: CASSDRGQETQYF.